This entry features one TCR beta chain sequence. The data are from a study of blood T cell repertoires in COVID-19. Study information: The study drew acute and convalescent COVID-19 samples from the United States, Italy and Spain.

Original processing methods: Cell counts per sample came from amplifying reference gene primers. Produced via immunoSEQ multiplex PCR; TCRdb's table is partial and in-frame only. Clone size and V and J calls were adopted from that table, with D and trimming inferred from the DNA. The data hold some 100,000 clones, with approximately 89% observed a single time. The clonotype comes from a man aged 55 to 69 with acute or convalescent COVID-19. Sequenced sample: peripheral blood.

The CDR3 is CARPPNPDRDNQPQHF. The DNA of the CDR3 is TGTGCCAGACCACCGAATCCGGACAGGGATAATCAGCCCCAGCATTTT. This chain joins TRBV5-3 and TRBJ1-5; 8 positions match TRBD1. TRBV5-3 is filed as an ORF, its function uncertain. This CDR3 is 16 amino acids long. After removal of 7 bases from V and 4 bases from J, the junction contained 13 bases not matched to a gene.